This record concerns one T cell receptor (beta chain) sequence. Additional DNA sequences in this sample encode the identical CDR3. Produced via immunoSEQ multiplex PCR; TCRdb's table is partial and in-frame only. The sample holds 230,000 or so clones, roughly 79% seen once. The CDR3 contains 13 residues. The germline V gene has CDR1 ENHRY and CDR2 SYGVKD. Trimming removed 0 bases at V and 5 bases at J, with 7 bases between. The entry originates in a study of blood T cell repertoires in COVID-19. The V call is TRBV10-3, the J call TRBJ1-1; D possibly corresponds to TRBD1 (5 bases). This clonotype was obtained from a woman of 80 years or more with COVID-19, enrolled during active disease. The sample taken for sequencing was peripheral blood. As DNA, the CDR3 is TGTGCCATCAGTGAGTCGGGGGGTACTGAAGCTTTCTTT. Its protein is CAISESGGTEAFF.